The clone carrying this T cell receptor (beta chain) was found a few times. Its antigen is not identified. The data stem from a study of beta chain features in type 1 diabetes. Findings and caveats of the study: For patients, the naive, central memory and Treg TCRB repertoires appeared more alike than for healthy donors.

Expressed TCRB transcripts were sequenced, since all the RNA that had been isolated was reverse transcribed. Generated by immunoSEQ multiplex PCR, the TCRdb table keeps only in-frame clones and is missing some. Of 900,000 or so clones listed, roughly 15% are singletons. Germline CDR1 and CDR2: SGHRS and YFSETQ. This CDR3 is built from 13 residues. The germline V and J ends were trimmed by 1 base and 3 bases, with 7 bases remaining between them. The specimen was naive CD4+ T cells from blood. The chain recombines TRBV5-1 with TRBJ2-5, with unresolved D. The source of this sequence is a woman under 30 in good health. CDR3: CASSLWLEETQYF. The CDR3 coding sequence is TGCGCCAGCAGCTTGTGGCTAGAAGAGACCCAGTACTTC.